These 6 T cell receptor beta chains share one sample of origin, sequenced in a study of a mutant IDH1 vaccine in newly diagnosed glioma. Assay used: immunoSEQ multiplex PCR; TCRdb lists only in-frame clones, some missing. Among around 87,000 clones listed, about four fifths were seen once. Noted time point: baseline, week 1 (first vaccination visit). Sample treatment: pre-vaccination baseline after standard-of-care therapy. The input for sequencing was PBMCs, taken from a glioma patient treated with radiotherapy, temozolomide or both. These receptors were taken from a woman aged 50 to 60 with glioma.

V is TRBV2 and J is TRBJ1-2; 8 bases are a match to TRBD1. The V segment lost 6 bases and the J segment 6 bases; nucleotides outside the gene matches: 6. CDR1 is SNHLY and CDR2 is FYNNEI in the germline V gene. The CDR3 contains 13 residues. As DNA, the CDR3 is TGTGCCAGCAGGGGACAGGTGGGTCATGGCTACACCTTC. It codes for CASRGQVGHGYTF. Filled out from reference TRBV2 and TRBJ1-2, the complete variable domain reads EPEVTQTPSHQVTQMGQEVILRCVPISNHLYFYWYRQILGQKVEFLVSFYNNEISEKSEIFDDQFSVERPDGSNFTLKIRSTKLEDSAMYFCASRGQVGHGYTFGSGTRLTVV.

The CDR3 here is CASQGRNQPQHF. The CDR3 DNA reads TGTGCCAGTCAGGGGCGCAATCAGCCCCAGCATTTT. The chain uses TRBV27 and TRBJ1-5, with D perhaps matching TRBD1 (6 bases). Germline CDR1 is MNHEY and CDR2 is SMNVEV (reference sequence). Trimming cost V 9 bases and J 2 bases, with 8 bases left between them. This CDR3 spans 12 amino acids.

This rearrangement joins TRBV7-9 to TRBJ2-7; D gene unclear. The ends were cut back, 5 bases at V and 2 bases at J, with 7 bases in the middle. The CDR3 loop spans 12 amino acids. The germline V gene encodes CDR1 SEHNR and CDR2 FQNEAQ (reference sequence). The chain's CDR3 is CASSPWPYEQYF. DNA for the CDR3: TGTGCCAGCAGCCCCTGGCCCTACGAGCAGTACTTC. Looking up the rest from reference TRBV7-9 and TRBJ2-7 gives the full variable domain: DTGVSQNPRHKITKRGQNVTFRCDPISEHNRLYWYRQTLGQGPEFLTYFQNEAQLEKSRLLSDRFSAERPKGSFSTLEIQRTEQGDSAMYLCASSPWPYEQYFGPGTRLTVT.

V usage is TRBV7-2 and J usage is TRBJ2-5; D is unclear. Per the germline V gene, CDR1 is SGHTA and CDR2 is FQGNSA. The CDR3 is made up of 12 amino acids. V was trimmed by 3 bases and J by 6 bases, leaving 8 bases between them. This chain's CDR3 is CASSLLAQTQYF. CDR3 sequence (DNA): TGTGCCAGCAGCTTGTTAGCCCAGACCCAGTACTTC.

This chain joins TRBV6-1 and TRBJ1-1, with a tentative D call TRBD1 (6 bases). CDR3 size: 13 residues. Germline V CDR1 and CDR2: MNHNS, SASEGT. V was shortened by 6 bases and J by 2 bases, with 10 bases between the two germline ends. Here the CDR3 DNA reads TGTGCCAGCAGCTCGACAGGTAACACTGAAGCTTTCTTT. Protein: CASSSTGNTEAFF.

V gene TRBV19 combines with J gene TRBJ1-5, with 7 bases lining up with TRBD1. CDR1 and CDR2 from the germline V gene are LNHDA and SQIVND (reference sequence). The junction had 15 bases not matched to a gene; V was cut back by 11 bases and J by 2 bases. The CDR3 has 16 residues. In DNA form, the CDR3 reads TGTGCCTCCCTCGAGAAAGGGGGCGGCCGCAATCAGCCCCAGCATTTT. As protein: CASLEKGGGRNQPQHF.